The 10 T cell receptor beta chains presented below share a single source sample, sequenced in a study of patients and donors after allogeneic stem cell transplantation. MiXCR, run by TCRdb on the RT-PCR reads, gives a single entry per CDR3 protein. The sample holds about a million distinct CDR3 sequences; roughly 18% are singletons and the top ten take 6%. Material for sequencing was blood, either unsorted or a sorted T cell fraction (not recorded which). The receptors originated from a human donor who was either an allogeneic HSCT recipient or a stem cell or donor lymphocyte infusion donor (not recorded which). It is not recorded whose cells these are; they may come from a transplant donor.

CDR3 DNA sequence: TGTGCCACCAGTAATGAGGACCTCCCGAACACTGAAGCTTTCTTT. Protein: CATSNEDLPNTEAFF. V gene TRBV24-1 combines with J gene TRBJ1-1; D unresolved. This CDR3 comprises 15 residues. Trimming cost V 6 bases and J 1 base, with 14 bases left between them. The germline gives CDR1 KGHDR, CDR2 SFDVKD.

This clonotype was recorded only once. Because the CDR3 is missing its conserved closing phenylalanine or tryptophan, this is likely a read error. The CDR3 region is CATMGAAYNEQFC. The CDR3 nucleotides are TGTGCCACCATGGGGGCCGCCTACAATGAGCAGTTCTGC. The genes are TRBV15 and TRBJ2-1; TRBD1 might be the D (6 bases). CDR3 length: 13 amino acids. V dropped 7 bases and J dropped 2 bases, with 9 bases sitting between them. The germline CDR1 and CDR2 sequences are LNHNV and YYDKDF (reference sequence).

In its sample, this clonotype was seen a few times. The V call is TRBV6-1, the J call TRBJ2-7, with D perhaps TRBD1 (7 bases). The CDR3 extends over 15 amino acids. Trimming pared 6 bases from V and 4 bases from J, leaving 19 bases between. CDR1 is MNHNS and CDR2 is SASEGT in the germline V gene. CDR3 in DNA: TGTGCCAGCAGCCCTGTGGAGGGGGCGCAGTACGAGCAGTACTTC. Encoded protein: CASSPVEGAQYEQYF.

This clonotype was seen a handful of times. This sequence joins TRBV6-1 and TRBJ1-1; D call uncertain. The CDR3 loop spans 13 amino acids. Germline CDR1 MNHNS, CDR2 SASEGT. Deletions cut 6 bases from V and 4 bases from J, with 12 bases between. The CDR3 reads CASRGGEGTEAFF. The CDR3 coding sequence is TGTGCCAGCAGGGGAGGAGAAGGCACTGAAGCTTTCTTT.

The chain is built from TRBV29-1 and TRBJ2-7, with 9 bases that match TRBD2. Unmatched junction bases numbered 12, after V lost 3 bases and J lost 0 bases. CDR1 is SQVTM and CDR2 is ANQGSEA in the germline V gene. The CDR3 is made up of 17 amino acids. CDR3 nucleotides: TGCAGCGTTGAGACGGATTTATCGACTAGCGGCTCCTACGAGCAGTACTTC. Translation gives CSVETDLSTSGSYEQYF.

This clonotype turned up a few times. The V call is TRBV6-5, the J call TRBJ1-5; D possibly corresponds to TRBD1 (5 bases). The V and J ends lost 0 bases and 7 bases respectively, with 7 bases between them. Germline CDR1 MNHEY, CDR2 SVGAGI. The CDR3 extends over 13 amino acids. The CDR3 DNA follows: TGTGCCAGCAGTTACTCCCGGGACCAGCCCCAGCATTTT. Protein: CASSYSRDQPQHF.

This clonotype was detected only a few times. V gene TRBV7-8 combines with J gene TRBJ1-2, with D hard to call. CDR3 length: 13 residues. V was trimmed by 4 bases and J by 8 bases, leaving 14 bases between them. CDR1 and CDR2 from the germline V gene are SGHVS and FQNEAQ. CDR3 protein: CASSSRVPGGYTF. The DNA of the CDR3 is TGTGCCAGCAGCTCCCGGGTCCCCGGGGGCTACACCTTC.

In its sample, this clonotype was seen once. The V gene is TRBV11-2, the J gene TRBJ2-7, with a tentative D call TRBD2 (5 bases). CDR3 size: 14 residues. Trimming pared 3 bases from V and 3 bases from J, leaving 12 bases between. Germline loops: CDR1 SGHAT, CDR2 FQNNGV. The CDR3 sequence: CASSFTGNGYEQYF. The CDR3 bases are TGTGCCAGCAGCTTTACCGGGAACGGCTACGAGCAGTACTTC.

CDR3 residues: CASSYSSSGTGSYEQYF. As DNA, the CDR3 is TGTGCCAGCAGTTACTCGTCTTCCGGGACAGGGTCGTACGAGCAGTACTTC. J is TRBJ2-7 and V is TRBV6-5, with 9 bases matching TRBD1. From germline, CDR1 is MNHEY and CDR2 SVGAGI. The CDR3 loop spans 17 amino acids. J gave up 4 bases and V 0 bases, and 10 bases lay outside the gene matches.

This clonotype was detected only a few times. The V call is TRBV7-9, the J call TRBJ1-5, with no clear D. This CDR3 contains 15 residues. From germline, CDR1 is SEHNR and CDR2 FQNEAQ (reference sequence). The V end lost 4 bases, the J end lost 4 bases, and 14 bases lay between the germline ends. The CDR3 nucleotides are TGTGCCAGCAGCTCCCTCCGGGAGACAAATCAGCCCCAGCATTTT. Residues: CASSSLRETNQPQHF.